One and the same sample provided the 15 T cell receptor beta chains below, sequenced in a study of regulatory T cells in long-lasting Graves disease. According to the study, TCR beta libraries were built with iRepertoire HTBI primers and CDR3-region Arm-PCR. In TCRdb, the multiplex PCR reads were re-called with MiXCR into one record per CDR3 protein. In the table there are 500,000 or so distinct CDR3 sequences, about a sixth of which are singletons. The sample's time point: newly diagnosed GD, antithyroid drugs for less than 3 months. The TCR library used RNA extracted from PBMCs. These data are also associated with another study on T cells in Graves' hyperthyroidism and ophthalmopathy.

The starting material was peripheral blood mononuclear cells (PBMCs), obtained at new diagnosis, from a patient treated with antithyroid drugs. The receptor set was obtained from a man aged 40-49 years with Graves disease.

This clonotype came up a few times. V gene TRBV29-1 combines with J gene TRBJ2-1; 9 bases match TRBD2. The germline V gene encodes CDR1 SQVTM and CDR2 ANQGSEA. The CDR3 covers 16 residues. The CDR3 region has the DNA TGCACCTACCGGCGGTTGGCTAGCGGGATGTACAATGAGCAGTTCTTC. Amino acids: CTYRRLASGMYNEQFF.

This clonotype was detected ten times or more. The genes are TRBV11-3 and TRBJ2-4; possible D gene TRBD1, 5 bases. Between the trimmed V and J ends, which lost 6 bases and 8 bases, there was a span of 11 bases. Looked up from germline, CDR1 is SGHNT and CDR2 is YENEEA. CDR3 length: 12 residues. Written as DNA, the CDR3 is TGTGCCAGCAGGTCAGGGTTGGACATTCAGTACTTC. Translated, it gives CASRSGLDIQYF.

This clonotype was seen many times. The chain carries TRBV28 and TRBJ2-1; TRBD2 agrees at 9 bases. Germline V lookup: CDR1 MDHEN, CDR2 SYDVKM. The CDR3 is 18 amino acids. The junction had 18 bases not matched to a gene; V was cut back by 7 bases and J by 5 bases. CDR3 loop: CASTTRRGSGRMNNEQFF. CDR3 coding DNA: TGTGCCAGCACCACCCGCCGAGGTAGCGGGAGAATGAACAATGAGCAGTTCTTC.

This clonotype was picked up a small number of times. The rearrangement links TRBV7-3 to TRBJ2-3; 8 positions agree with TRBD2. This CDR3 comprises 13 residues. With 6 bases clipped from V and 3 bases from J, the junction kept 2 bases outside the gene matches. Germline V lookup: CDR1 SGHTA, CDR2 FQGTGA. CDR3 nucleotides: TGTGCCAGCAGTAGCGGGATTACAGATACGCAGTATTTT. Translating gives CASSSGITDTQYF.

The CDR3 sequence is CASSFSGAGNTIYF. For the CDR3, the DNA is TGTGCCAGCAGTTTCTCAGGGGCTGGAAACACCATATATTTT. V gene TRBV12-3 or TRBV12-4 combines with J gene TRBJ1-3; possibly TRBD1 for D (6 bases). This CDR3 is built from 14 residues. The V and J ends lost 3 bases and 2 bases respectively, with 8 bases between them.

This clonotype was counted at least ten times. The rearrangement links TRBV6-2 or TRBV6-3 to TRBJ2-5, with 8 nucleotides matching TRBD2. After removal of 6 bases from V and 4 bases from J, the junction contained 1 base not matched to a gene. CDR3 size: 12 residues. The V gene's germline CDR1 is MNHEY and CDR2 SVGEGT. CDR3 region: CASRTSGETQYF. The CDR3 DNA is TGTGCCAGCAGAACTAGCGGAGAGACCCAGTACTTC.

This clonotype was detected only a few times. V is TRBV29-1 and J is TRBJ2-1; D is uncertain. Between the trimmed V and J ends, which lost 4 bases and 2 bases, there was a span of 12 bases. This CDR3 is built from 14 residues. The germline gives CDR1 SQVTM, CDR2 ANQGSEA. The CDR3 DNA is TGCAGCGTTGGATTCGGAGTCCCCTACAATGAGCAGTTCTTC. This encodes CSVGFGVPYNEQFF.

A word on this clonotype: With a much larger clone just one base away, this may be a read error. The V call is TRBV28, the J call TRBJ2-1; 9 nucleotides match TRBD2. The V segment lost 6 bases and the J segment 0 bases; nucleotides outside the gene matches: 0. CDR3 size: 14 residues. Germline CDR1 is MDHEN and CDR2 is SYDVKM. CDR3 sequence reads: CASRREGSYNEQFF. The CDR3 nucleotides are TGTGCCAGCAGGCGGGAGGGCTCCTACAATGAGCAGTTCTTC. The full variable domain, with the rest looked up from reference TRBV28 and TRBJ2-1, is DVKVTQSSRYLVKRTGEKVFLECVQDMDHENMFWYRQDPGLGLRLIYFSYDVKMKEKGDIPEGYSVSREKKERFSLILESASTNQTSMYLCASRREGSYNEQFFGPGTRLTVL.

Many counts were recorded for this clonotype. The J gene is TRBJ1-2, the V gene TRBV6-5; 7 bases fit TRBD1. This CDR3 contains 15 residues. J was trimmed by 2 bases and V by 0 bases; bases with no gene match: 3. The germline gives CDR1 MNHEY, CDR2 SVGAGI. The CDR3 sequence: CASSYSGQQNYGYTF. CDR3 in DNA: TGTGCCAGCAGTTACTCGGGACAGCAAAACTATGGCTACACCTTC.

This clonotype was recorded at least ten times. The chain employs TRBV20-1 and TRBJ2-3; no firm D call. V shed 2 bases and J shed 4 bases, with 13 bases lying between them. There are 14 residues in the CDR3. CDR1 and CDR2 from the germline V gene are DFQATT and SNEGSKA (reference sequence). CDR3 loop: CSARRPQWADTQYF. The CDR3 bases are TGCAGTGCTAGACGACCCCAGTGGGCAGATACGCAGTATTTT.

This clonotype appeared many times. The V call is TRBV20-1, the J call TRBJ1-1; D call uncertain. CDR3 length equals 14 residues. Germline loops: CDR1 DFQATT, CDR2 SNEGSKA (reference sequence). Between the trimmed V and J ends, which lost 6 bases and 0 bases, there was a span of 14 bases. This CDR3 is CSAPDGPMNTEAFF. CDR3 nucleotide sequence: TGCAGTGCACCGGACGGTCCCATGAACACTGAAGCTTTCTTT.

In its sample, this clonotype was seen many times. The V gene is TRBV28, the J gene TRBJ2-2; D unclear. V lost 7 bases and J 2 bases, leaving 8 bases between the germline ends. The CDR3 length is 13 residues. The V gene's germline CDR1 is MDHEN and CDR2 SYDVKM. Here the CDR3 reads CASIGTNTGELFF. The CDR3 nucleotides read TGTGCCAGCATAGGAACTAACACCGGGGAGCTGTTTTTT.

There are many counts of this clonotype. The rearrangement joins TRBV12-3 or TRBV12-4 to TRBJ2-1, with 10 bases identical to TRBD2. Trimming cost V 6 bases and J 0 bases; bases outside gene matches: 8. CDR3 length: 17 amino acids. The CDR3 spells CASSRGSGRVSYNEQFF. The CDR3 nucleotides are TGTGCCAGCAGCCGAGGGAGCGGGAGGGTCTCCTACAATGAGCAGTTCTTC.

The sample holds many counts of this clonotype. The chain uses TRBV5-1 and TRBJ2-2; unclear D gene. CDR3 length: 14 amino acids. Trimming removed 1 base from V and 7 bases from J, with 11 bases in between. Germline V gene data show CDR1 as SGHRS and CDR2 as YFSETQ. CDR3 residues: CASSLSVLGGELFF. As DNA, the CDR3 is TGCGCCAGCAGCTTGTCGGTATTGGGCGGGGAGCTGTTTTTT.

The chain has TRBV5-1 and TRBJ2-7, with D possibly TRBD2 on 6 matching bases. There are 14 residues in the CDR3. CDR1 SGHRS and CDR2 YFSETQ come from the germline V gene. Trimming left V 4 bases short and J 5 bases short, with 16 bases between. CDR3 bases: TGCGCCAGCAGCACATTCGGGGGTCACGACGAGCAGTACTTC. Residues: CASSTFGGHDEQYF.